What follows are 12 T cell receptor beta chains derived from one specimen sequenced in a study of brain T cells in children with intractable seizures. Sequenced by immunoSEQ multiplex PCR; TCRdb stores in-frame clones only, minus some. This sample yields 70,000 to 85,000 clones, of which more than 75% are seen a single time; 20% to 25% belongs to the top ten. Material: peripheral blood, obtained at surgery. The receptors here all came from a girl aged 2 to 10 with Rasmussen encephalitis and intractable seizures.

The chain has TRBV5-1 and TRBJ2-1, with TRBD1 matching 10 bases. The CDR3 runs 13 residues. Per germline, CDR1 SGHRS and CDR2 YFSETQ. Losses at the gene ends were 7 bases for V and 9 bases for J; bases not matched to a gene: 7. CDR3 region: CASGLRDRGEQFF. The DNA for the CDR3 is TGCGCCAGCGGGCTGCGGGACAGGGGTGAGCAGTTCTTC.

The chain uses TRBV7-9 and TRBJ1-4; D gene ambiguous. The CDR3 is 14 residues long. The V and J ends lost 5 bases and 8 bases respectively, with 15 bases between them. Germline V gene sequence: CDR1 SEHNR, CDR2 FQNEAQ (reference sequence). This CDR3 is CASSRDTLGEKLFF. The CDR3 bases are TGTGCCAGCAGCCGAGACACGTTGGGGGAAAAACTGTTTTTT.

The gene calls are TRBV6-4 and TRBJ2-3; 9 nucleotides match TRBD1. Germline V gene data show CDR1 as MRHNA and CDR2 as SNTAGT. The trim removed 6 bases at V and 3 bases at J, leaving 7 bases unmatched. This CDR3 contains 15 residues. CDR3 residues: CASSPTGGPTDTQYF. CDR3 DNA: TGTGCCAGCAGCCCGACAGGGGGGCCTACAGATACGCAGTATTTT.

This chain connects TRBV9 to TRBJ1-6; D remains unclear. V lost 1 base, J lost 7 bases, and 6 bases lay in between. Germline-derived CDR1 and CDR2 are SGDLS and YYNGEE. CDR3 length equals 13 residues. This CDR3 reads CASSVRGNSPLHF. The CDR3 region has the DNA TGTGCCAGCAGCGTACGGGGAAATTCACCCCTCCACTTT.

This clone was detected only once. The chain links TRBV15 to TRBJ1-2; D is perhaps TRBD1 (5 bases). Germline CDR1 and CDR2: LNHNV and YYDKDF (reference sequence). The V end was cut by 2 bases, the J end by 0 bases, with 16 bases between. The length of the CDR3 is 17 residues. The CDR3 sequence: CATSRFSGGYTNYGYTF. The CDR3 DNA sequence: TGTGCCACCAGCAGATTCTCGGGGGGTTACACTAACTATGGCTACACCTTC.

This clone has just one count. The chain employs TRBV24-1 and TRBJ1-2, with D unresolved. Trimming removed 0 bases from V and 6 bases from J, with 7 bases in between. The CDR3 runs 13 residues. Germline V gene lookup returns CDR1 KGHDR and CDR2 SFDVKD. CDR3: CATSDLDQDGYTF. As DNA, the CDR3 is TGTGCCACCAGTGATTTGGACCAGGATGGCTACACCTTC.

CDR3 loop: CASKGSHSGNTIYF. DNA of the CDR3: TGTGCCAGTAAGGGATCCCACTCTGGAAACACCATATATTTT. The gene calls are TRBV19 and TRBJ1-3; D is undetermined. The germline V and J ends were trimmed by 7 bases and 0 bases, with 10 bases remaining between them. This CDR3 has 14 residues. Germline CDR1 LNHDA, CDR2 SQIVND (reference sequence).

V and J are TRBV5-1 and TRBJ2-7, with D maybe TRBD1 (5 bases). V dropped 0 bases and J dropped 6 bases, with 13 bases sitting between them. In germline, CDR1 is SGHRS, CDR2 YFSETQ. The CDR3 extends over 14 amino acids. The CDR3 is CASSLDAGKGEQYF. In DNA, the CDR3 is TGCGCCAGCAGCTTGGATGCAGGGAAGGGCGAGCAGTACTTC.

V gene TRBV6-6 combines with J gene TRBJ2-7, with TRBD1 matching 7 bases. Germline-derived CDR1 and CDR2 are MNHNY and SVGAGI (reference sequence). This CDR3 has 15 amino acids. Trimming removed 5 bases from V and 0 bases from J; junction bases left unmatched: 7. The CDR3 region has the DNA TGTGCCAGCAGTGCCGGGACAGTAGGCTCCTACGAGCAGTACTTC. Protein sequence: CASSAGTVGSYEQYF.

On this clone: Relative to the germline gene, one junction end is altered; a read error may explain this. The chain employs TRBV19 and TRBJ2-7; a possible D gene is TRBD1 (5 bases). The germline CDR1 and CDR2 sequences are LNHDA and SQIVND (reference sequence). CDR3 length: 17 amino acids. Written as DNA, the CDR3 is TGTGGCAGTAGTGTGGATCACAGGTCAGTGAAACCCTACGAGCAGTACTTC. This codes for CGSSVDHRSVKPYEQYF.

The chain is built from TRBV30 and TRBJ2-5; the match to TRBD2 covers 10 bases. The germline CDR1 and CDR2 sequences are GTSNPN and SVGIG (reference sequence). Trimming removed 8 bases from V and 1 base from J; junction bases left unmatched: 7. The CDR3 spans 14 residues. CDR3: CAAKRTSGQETQYF. As DNA, the CDR3 is TGTGCCGCAAAACGGACTAGCGGCCAAGAGACCCAGTACTTC.

This rearrangement joins TRBV6-1 to TRBJ1-2, with D tentatively TRBD1 (5 bases). Germline V gene sequence: CDR1 MNHNS, CDR2 SASEGT. There are 13 residues in the CDR3. With 1 base removed from V and 7 bases from J, the gap between germline ends came to 10 bases. The chain's CDR3 is CASSEGGISGYTF. In DNA, the CDR3 is TGTGCCAGCAGTGAAGGGGGGATCAGTGGCTACACCTTC.